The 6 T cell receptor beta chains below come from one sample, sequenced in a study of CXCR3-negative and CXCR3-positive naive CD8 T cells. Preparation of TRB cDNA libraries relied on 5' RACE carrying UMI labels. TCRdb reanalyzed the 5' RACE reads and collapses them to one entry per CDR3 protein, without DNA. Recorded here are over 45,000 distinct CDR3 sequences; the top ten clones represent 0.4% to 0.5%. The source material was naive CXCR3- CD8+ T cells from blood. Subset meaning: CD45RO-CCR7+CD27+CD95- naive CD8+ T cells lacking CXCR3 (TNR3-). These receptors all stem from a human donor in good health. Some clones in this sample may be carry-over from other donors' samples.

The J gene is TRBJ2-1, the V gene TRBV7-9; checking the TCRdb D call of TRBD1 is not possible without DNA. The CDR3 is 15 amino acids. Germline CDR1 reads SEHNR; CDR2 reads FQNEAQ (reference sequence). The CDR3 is CASSTGDNPYNEQFF.

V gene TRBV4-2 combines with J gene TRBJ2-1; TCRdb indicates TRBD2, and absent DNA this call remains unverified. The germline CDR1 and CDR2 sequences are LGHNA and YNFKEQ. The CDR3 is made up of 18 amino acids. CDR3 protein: CASSQEGGRGGLTNEQFF.

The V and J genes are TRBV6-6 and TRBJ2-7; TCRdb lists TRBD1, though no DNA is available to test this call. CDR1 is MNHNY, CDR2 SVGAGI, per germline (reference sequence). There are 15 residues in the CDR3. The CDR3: CASSNSGTGAYEQYF.

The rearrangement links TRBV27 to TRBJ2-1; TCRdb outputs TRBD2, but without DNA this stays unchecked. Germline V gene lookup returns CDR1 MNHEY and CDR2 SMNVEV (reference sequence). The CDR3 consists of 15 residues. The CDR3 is CASRLASGPYNEQFF.

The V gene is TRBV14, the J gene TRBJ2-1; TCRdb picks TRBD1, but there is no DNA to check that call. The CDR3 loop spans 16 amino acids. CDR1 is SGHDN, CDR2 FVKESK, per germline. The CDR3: CASRPTAMGSYNEQFF.

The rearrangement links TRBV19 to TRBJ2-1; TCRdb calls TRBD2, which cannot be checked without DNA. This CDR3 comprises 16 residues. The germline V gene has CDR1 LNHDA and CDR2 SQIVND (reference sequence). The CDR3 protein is CASSLISGGAGDEQFF.